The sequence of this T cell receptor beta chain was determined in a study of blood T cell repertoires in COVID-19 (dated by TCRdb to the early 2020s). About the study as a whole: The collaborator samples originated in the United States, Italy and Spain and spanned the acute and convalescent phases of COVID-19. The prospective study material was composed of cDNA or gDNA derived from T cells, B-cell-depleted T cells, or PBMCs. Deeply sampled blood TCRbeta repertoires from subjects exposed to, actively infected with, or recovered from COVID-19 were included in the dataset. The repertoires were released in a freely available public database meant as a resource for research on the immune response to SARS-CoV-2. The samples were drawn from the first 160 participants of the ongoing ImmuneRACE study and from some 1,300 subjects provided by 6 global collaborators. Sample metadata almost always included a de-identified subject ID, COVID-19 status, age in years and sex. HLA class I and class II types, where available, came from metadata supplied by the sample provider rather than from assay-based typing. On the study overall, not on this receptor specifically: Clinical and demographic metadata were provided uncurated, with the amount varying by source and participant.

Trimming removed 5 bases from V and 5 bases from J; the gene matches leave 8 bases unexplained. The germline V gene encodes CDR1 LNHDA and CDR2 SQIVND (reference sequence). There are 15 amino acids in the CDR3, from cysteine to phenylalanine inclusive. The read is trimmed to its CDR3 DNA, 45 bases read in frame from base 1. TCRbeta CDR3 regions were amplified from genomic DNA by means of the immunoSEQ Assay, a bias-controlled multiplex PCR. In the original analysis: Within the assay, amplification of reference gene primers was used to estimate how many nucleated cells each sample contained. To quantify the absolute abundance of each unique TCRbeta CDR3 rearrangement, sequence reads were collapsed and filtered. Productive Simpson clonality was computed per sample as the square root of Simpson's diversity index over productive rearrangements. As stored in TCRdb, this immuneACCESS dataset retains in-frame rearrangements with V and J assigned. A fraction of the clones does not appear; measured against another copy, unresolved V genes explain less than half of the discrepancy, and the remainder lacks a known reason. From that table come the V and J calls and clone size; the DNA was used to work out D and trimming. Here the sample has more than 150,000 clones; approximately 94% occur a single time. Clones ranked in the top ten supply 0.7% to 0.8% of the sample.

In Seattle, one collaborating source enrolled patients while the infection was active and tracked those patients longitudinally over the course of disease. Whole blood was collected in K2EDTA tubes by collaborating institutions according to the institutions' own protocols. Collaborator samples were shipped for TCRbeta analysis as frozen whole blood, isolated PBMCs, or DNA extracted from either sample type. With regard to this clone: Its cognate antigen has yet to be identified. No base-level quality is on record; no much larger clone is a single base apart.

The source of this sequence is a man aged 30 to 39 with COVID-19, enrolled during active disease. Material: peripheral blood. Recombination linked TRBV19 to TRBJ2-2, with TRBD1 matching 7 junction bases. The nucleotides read TGTGCCAGTAGTGCCAGGGACAGAACTACCGGGGAGCTGTTTTTT. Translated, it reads CASSARDRTTGELFF.